These 30 T cell receptor beta chains were sequenced from one sample in a study of OX40 agonist ivuxolimab in advanced cancers. Data came from immunoSEQ multiplex PCR; TCRdb stores just in-frame clones and leaves some out. The data contain approximately 45,000 clones, around 87% of them seen just once; the ten biggest clones take up 14% to 15%. The sample was CD4+ or CD8+ T cells sorted from blood, taken in a trial of the OX40 agonist ivuxolimab. Receptor source: an adult with an advanced solid tumor such as melanoma, head and neck, liver or kidney cancer.

V and J are TRBV25-1 and TRBJ1-2; TRBD1 is a possible D gene (5 bases). This CDR3 is built from 14 residues. Germline-derived CDR1 and CDR2 are MGHDK and SYGVNS. Trimming shortened V by 6 bases and J by 3 bases, and 14 bases separated the two germline ends. This chain's CDR3 is CASRKSGTDYGYTF. CDR3 coding DNA: TGTGCCAGCAGAAAATCCGGGACGGACTATGGCTACACCTTC.

This clone was recorded only once. V and J are TRBV6-5 and TRBJ2-5; 8 bases fit TRBD1. Germline assignment: CDR1 MNHEY and CDR2 SVGAGI. Trimming removed 4 bases from V and 4 bases from J; junction bases left unmatched: 8. This CDR3 is 15 amino acids long. The CDR3 protein is CASSSPGGGGETQYF. The CDR3 DNA is TGTGCCAGCAGTTCACCAGGGGGCGGCGGAGAGACCCAGTACTTC.

The rearrangement joins TRBV19 to TRBJ1-6; a weak D match, TRBD1 (5 bases). The CDR3 totals 13 residues. Per the germline V gene, CDR1 is LNHDA and CDR2 is SQIVND (reference sequence). Trimming took 6 bases from V and 7 from J, leaving 10 bases between them. The DNA for the CDR3 is TGTGCCAGTAGCTGGGCAGGGAATTCACCCCTCCACTTT. Its protein product is CASSWAGNSPLHF.

With respect to this clone: This sample also contains other DNA sequences that code for the same CDR3. The V call is TRBV5-6, the J call TRBJ2-7; TRBD2 aligns across 7 bases. V was clipped by 0 bases and J by 2 bases; unmatched bases: 5. The CDR3 loop spans 15 amino acids. The germline CDR1 and CDR2 sequences are SGHDT and YYEEEE. The CDR3 bases are TGTGCCAGCAGCTTGGGTCGGGGAGGGACCTACGAGCAGTACGTC. Its protein is CASSLGRGGTYEQYV.

The chain carries TRBV5-1 and TRBJ1-1, with unresolved D. The germline V gene has CDR1 SGHRS and CDR2 YFSETQ. This CDR3 is 15 amino acids long. The V end lost 4 bases, the J end lost 3 bases, and 16 bases lay between the germline ends. CDR3 loop: CASSTGRASHTEAFF. The CDR3 coding sequence is TGCGCCAGCAGCACCGGACGGGCCTCTCACACTGAAGCTTTCTTT.

The rearrangement joins TRBV9 to TRBJ2-7; a possible D gene is TRBD1 (5 bases). CDR3 length equals 14 residues. From germline, CDR1 is SGDLS and CDR2 YYNGEE. V was clipped by 2 bases and J by 2 bases, with 11 bases between them. CDR3 in DNA: TGTGCCAGCAGCGTTAGTTCAGGGACCTACGAGCAGTACTTC. Protein sequence: CASSVSSGTYEQYF.

This chain links TRBV7-9 with TRBJ2-1; TRBD1 is a possible D gene (5 bases). This CDR3 comprises 13 residues. Trimming cost V 0 bases and J 5 bases, with 5 bases left between them. The germline gives CDR1 SEHNR, CDR2 FQNEAQ (reference sequence). The DNA of the CDR3 is TGTGCCAGCAGCTTAGCCAGGGACAATGAGCAGTTCTTC. Residues: CASSLARDNEQFF.

The chain couples TRBV10-3 to TRBJ1-1; the D gene is possibly TRBD1 (5 bases). CDR1 and CDR2 (germline): ENHRY, SYGVKD. This CDR3 has 11 residues. V lost 5 bases to trimming and J lost 6 bases, with 7 bases between them. The CDR3 nucleotides are TGTGCCATCAGTTCACAGGCTGAAGCTTTCTTT. It is translated as CAISSQAEAFF.

The chain has TRBV7-9 and TRBJ2-1; D is uncertain. The CDR3 covers 13 residues. Germline V gene lookup returns CDR1 SEHNR and CDR2 FQNEAQ (reference sequence). Trimming removed 2 bases at V and 5 bases at J, with 7 bases between. The CDR3 region has the DNA TGTGCCAGCAGCTTATCTAATGACAATGAGCAGTTCTTC. Translation gives CASSLSNDNEQFF.

The V and J genes are TRBV4-3 and TRBJ1-1, with TRBD1 matching over 7 bases. Germline V gene sequence: CDR1 LGHNA, CDR2 YSLEER. The CDR3 loop spans 15 amino acids. The junction had 3 bases not matched to a gene; V was cut back by 1 base and J by 1 base. The CDR3 DNA follows: TGCGCCAGCAGCCAAGTGGGACAGCCGAACACTGAAGCTTTCTTT. Protein: CASSQVGQPNTEAFF.

The rearrangement uses TRBV5-1 and TRBJ2-1; 10 bases agree with TRBD1. Germline trimming cut 2 bases from V and 2 bases from J; bases unmatched to any gene: 1. Germline values: CDR1 SGHRS, CDR2 YFSETQ. The CDR3 sequence is 15 residues long. This chain's CDR3 is CASSFGTGAYNEQFF. The CDR3 DNA follows: TGCGCCAGCAGCTTTGGGACAGGGGCCTACAATGAGCAGTTCTTC.

The V and J genes are TRBV6-1 and TRBJ1-2; D gene unclear. Germline values: CDR1 MNHNS, CDR2 SASEGT. Between the trimmed V and J ends, which lost 6 bases and 9 bases, there was a span of 8 bases. The CDR3 totals 10 residues. CDR3 in amino acids: CASRKDRYTF. The CDR3 nucleotides are TGTGCCAGCAGGAAGGACCGCTACACCTTC.

The J gene is TRBJ1-4, the V gene TRBV9, with D maybe TRBD1 (5 bases). V was clipped by 0 bases and J by 5 bases, with 17 bases between them. Germline lookup yields CDR1 SGDLS and CDR2 YYNGEE. The CDR3 is 17 amino acids. The CDR3 spells CASSVGIFGALNEKLFF. The CDR3 DNA follows: TGTGCCAGCAGCGTAGGTATTTTCGGGGCTCTGAATGAAAAACTGTTTTTT.

The chain uses TRBV4-1 and TRBJ2-7; D gene uncertain. V shed 0 bases and J shed 4 bases, with 16 bases lying between them. Per germline, CDR1 MGHRA and CDR2 YSYEKL. This CDR3 contains 16 residues. In nucleotides, the CDR3 is TGCGCCAGCAGCCAAGACTTAGGACCGATCCTATACGAGCAGTACTTC. Its translation: CASSQDLGPILYEQYF.

The chain is built from TRBV7-8 and TRBJ1-2; no clear D gene. CDR1 is SGHVS and CDR2 is FQNEAQ in the germline V gene. The CDR3 runs 18 residues. Trimming pared 2 bases from V and 3 bases from J, leaving 22 bases between. The CDR3 region is CASSLSYSGQVDDYGYTF. CDR3 nucleotide sequence: TGTGCCAGCAGCTTAAGCTACTCGGGTCAGGTCGACGACTATGGCTACACCTTC.

The chain joins TRBV2 to TRBJ2-3; D remains unclear. The germline CDR1 and CDR2 sequences are SNHLY and FYNNEI. V lost 3 bases to trimming and J lost 0 bases, with 10 bases between them. This CDR3 has 15 residues. CDR3 protein: CASSEDGDSTDTQYF. CDR3 in DNA: TGTGCCAGCAGTGAGGACGGCGATAGCACAGATACGCAGTATTTT.

This rearrangement joins TRBV27 to TRBJ1-4; D gene uncertain. CDR1 is MNHEY and CDR2 is SMNVEV in the germline V gene (reference sequence). With 6 bases removed from V and 0 bases from J, the gap between germline ends came to 8 bases. The CDR3 totals 14 residues. DNA of the CDR3: TGTGCCAGCAGCCCTTGGGCAACTAATGAAAAACTGTTTTTT. Translation: CASSPWATNEKLFF. The complete variable domain, with remaining parts taken from reference TRBV27 and TRBJ1-4, reads EAQVTQNPRYLITVTGKKLTVTCSQNMNHEYMSWYRQDPGLGLRQIYYSMNVEVTDKGDVPEGYKVSRKEKRNFPLILESPSPNQTSLYFCASSPWATNEKLFFGSGTQLSVL.

J is TRBJ1-1 and V is TRBV27; D possibly corresponds to TRBD1 (5 bases). The germline V and J ends were trimmed by 5 bases and 4 bases, with 14 bases remaining between them. The CDR3 is made up of 14 amino acids. CDR1 and CDR2 (germline): MNHEY, SMNVEV (reference sequence). CDR3 amino acids: CASSVRGGSTEAFF. CDR3 sequence (DNA): TGTGCCAGCAGTGTACGGGGGGGGAGCACTGAAGCTTTCTTT.

A word on this clone: Mismatch with germline at one junction end may stem from a read error. The chain carries TRBV7-6 and TRBJ2-7; D ambiguous. The CDR3 totals 15 residues. Germline V CDR1 and CDR2: SGHVS, FNYEAQ. The CDR3 nucleotides read TGTGCCAGCAGCTTAGAGGTTTTTCCTTCCGACGAGCAGCACTTC. It yields the protein CASSLEVFPSDEQHF.

The chain joins TRBV4-1 to TRBJ2-7; no clear D. Germline V gene sequence: CDR1 MGHRA, CDR2 YSYEKL. The CDR3 covers 14 residues. V dropped 1 base and J dropped 3 bases, with 10 bases sitting between them. CDR3 DNA sequence: TGCGCCAGCAGCCAAGGTATTAGAAGCTACGAGCAGTACGTC. This sequence encodes CASSQGIRSYEQYV.

On this clone: A read error is likely, as this CDR3 ends without the conserved phenylalanine or tryptophan. It is unclear where the CDR3 begins or ends on the DNA, so no DNA is shown, and the CDR3 is as TCRdb lists it. The gene calls are TRBV11-2 and TRBJ2-7; TRBD1 is the table's D call and was not checked against the DNA. The CDR3 spans 14 residues, counting both ends. Per the germline V gene, CDR1 is SGHAT and CDR2 is FQNNGV. CDR3 amino acids: CASSLAQGTLVLSG.

V gene TRBV4-1 combines with J gene TRBJ2-5; a weak D match, TRBD1 (5 bases). The CDR3 is made up of 14 amino acids. Trimming removed 3 bases from V and 5 bases from J, with 13 bases in between. The germline gives CDR1 MGHRA, CDR2 YSYEKL. CDR3 loop: CASSQERGGETQYF. The DNA for the CDR3 is TGCGCCAGCAGCCAGGAAAGGGGTGGGGAGACCCAGTACTTC.

The chain uses TRBV27 and TRBJ2-7; D remains ambiguous. This CDR3 contains 14 residues. Germline values: CDR1 MNHEY, CDR2 SMNVEV (reference sequence). With 0 bases removed from V and 4 bases from J, the gap between germline ends came to 10 bases. The DNA of the CDR3 is TGTGCCAGCAGTTTATCCTCGGGCCTATACGAGCAGTACTTC. Amino acid sequence: CASSLSSGLYEQYF.

This chain uses TRBV5-1 with TRBJ1-4; a possible D gene is TRBD1 (5 bases). Trimming pared 0 bases from V and 5 bases from J, leaving 11 bases between. The CDR3 extends over 15 amino acids. Germline assignment: CDR1 SGHRS and CDR2 YFSETQ. This CDR3 is CASSLAGTANEKLFF. CDR3 coding DNA: TGCGCCAGCAGCTTGGCGGGGACGGCGAATGAAAAACTGTTTTTT.

This clone was found once. The chain recombines TRBV6-1 with TRBJ1-1; D uncertain. CDR3 length: 12 amino acids. Germline CDR1 is MNHNS and CDR2 is SASEGT. The germline V and J ends were trimmed by 8 bases and 4 bases, with 11 bases remaining between them. The DNA of the CDR3 is TGTGCCAGCTTGGGGATGGGCACTGAAGCTTTCTTT. It yields the protein CASLGMGTEAFF.

The gene calls are TRBV28 and TRBJ1-4; a weak D match, TRBD1 (5 bases). Per germline, CDR1 MDHEN and CDR2 SYDVKM. This CDR3 contains 16 residues. Trimming removed 2 bases from V and 0 bases from J, with 10 bases in between. In nucleotides, the CDR3 is TGTGCCAGCAGTTTAGGGGCAGTCGCAACTAATGAAAAACTGTTTTTT. This sequence encodes CASSLGAVATNEKLFF.

The V and J genes are TRBV16 and TRBJ2-5, with 8 bases fitting TRBD2. The germline V gene has CDR1 KGHSY and CDR2 FQNENV. CDR3 length: 19 residues. The junction had 16 bases not matched to a gene; V was cut back by 1 base and J by 3 bases. DNA for the CDR3: TGTGCCAGCAGCCAATTGAGAGGGGCTAGCGGGCGACCGAAAGAGACCCAGTACTTC. Amino acids: CASSQLRGASGRPKETQYF.

The chain is built from TRBV9 and TRBJ1-3; D gene ambiguous. This CDR3 comprises 14 residues. Germline assignment: CDR1 SGDLS and CDR2 YYNGEE. The V end lost 0 bases, the J end lost 2 bases, and 6 bases lay between the germline ends. The CDR3 bases are TGTGCCAGCAGCGTAGTCGGCCCTGGAAACACCATATATTTT. Translation gives CASSVVGPGNTIYF.

This chain joins TRBV2 and TRBJ1-1; 8 bases fit TRBD1. The CDR3 runs 17 residues. The V segment lost 2 bases and the J segment 13 bases; nucleotides outside the gene matches: 21. CDR1 SNHLY and CDR2 FYNNEI come from the germline V gene. CDR3 coding DNA: TGTGCCAGCAGTGAAATCTCCGGACAGGGTCCGCATACAAAGGGTTTCTTT. Protein sequence: CASSEISGQGPHTKGFF. Variable domain in full (rest from reference TRBV2 and TRBJ1-1): EPEVTQTPSHQVTQMGQEVILRCVPISNHLYFYWYRQILGQKVEFLVSFYNNEISEKSEIFDDQFSVERPDGSNFTLKIRSTKLEDSAMYFCASSEISGQGPHTKGFFGQGTRLTVV.

The chain is built from TRBV6-5 and TRBJ2-5; 7 nucleotides match TRBD2. This CDR3 spans 14 amino acids. The V and J ends lost 6 bases and 2 bases, in that order; junction bases with no gene match: 6. The germline V gene encodes CDR1 MNHEY and CDR2 SVGAGI. The CDR3 is CASRTTSLQETQYF. The DNA of the CDR3 is TGTGCCAGCAGAACGACTAGCTTACAAGAGACCCAGTACTTC.